The 26 T cell receptor beta chains below were found in one sample sequenced in a study of T cells in localized non-small cell lung cancer. Some clones are missing from TCRdb's copy, which holds only in-frame ones; the method was immunoSEQ multiplex PCR. The repertoire holds 90,000 or so clones, with 87% as singletons. The sample in question was peripheral blood, obtained before any cancer treatment. Every receptor here comes from a man aged 40 to 75 with stage I squamous cell lung carcinoma.

The chain recombines TRBV5-5 with TRBJ1-4; 9 nucleotides match TRBD1. Per the germline V gene, CDR1 is SGHKS and CDR2 is YYEKEE (reference sequence). Trimming cost V 3 bases and J 8 bases; bases outside gene matches: 8. CDR3 length: 15 residues. The chain's CDR3 is CASSSAVDRGEKLFF. The CDR3 DNA sequence: TGTGCCAGCAGCTCCGCGGTGGACAGGGGCGAAAAACTGTTTTTT.

The chain links TRBV5-1 to TRBJ1-1; D is ambiguous. The germline V gene encodes CDR1 SGHRS and CDR2 YFSETQ. The CDR3 has 14 amino acids. Trimming removed 4 bases at V and 1 base at J, with 11 bases between. CDR3 sequence: CASSPSAGNTEAFF. The CDR3 DNA reads TGCGCCAGCAGCCCCAGTGCAGGGAACACTGAAGCTTTCTTT.

The rearrangement uses TRBV9 and TRBJ1-6; perhaps TRBD1 as D (6 bases). Trimming removed 3 bases at V and 6 bases at J, with 7 bases between. Germline V gene sequence: CDR1 SGDLS, CDR2 YYNGEE. The CDR3 totals 13 residues. In DNA, the CDR3 is TGTGCCAGCAGCGAACAGGGTAATTCACCCCTCCACTTT. As protein: CASSEQGNSPLHF. The full variable domain, rest sourced from reference TRBV9 and TRBJ1-6, is DSGVTQTPKHLITATGQRVTLRCSPRSGDLSVYWYQQSLDQGLQFLIQYYNGEERAKGNILERFSAQQFPDLHSELNLSSLELGDSALYFCASSEQGNSPLHFGNGTRLTVT.

This clone occurred once. This rearrangement joins TRBV18 to TRBJ1-3; possibly TRBD1 for D (5 bases). The germline gives CDR1 KGHSH, CDR2 LQKENI. The length of the CDR3 is 14 residues. Trimming took 2 bases from V and 4 from J, leaving 9 bases between them. The CDR3 is CASSPGTLGNTIYF. As DNA, the CDR3 is TGTGCCAGCTCACCAGGGACTCTGGGAAACACCATATATTTT.

The chain's CDR3 is CASSFGGPYNEQFF. As DNA, the CDR3 is TGCGCCAGCAGCTTCGGGGGGCCCTACAATGAGCAGTTCTTC. The rearrangement joins TRBV5-1 to TRBJ2-1; a weak D match, TRBD2 (7 bases). Trimming stripped 2 bases from V and 2 bases from J, with 8 bases between. The germline V gene encodes CDR1 SGHRS and CDR2 YFSETQ. This CDR3 spans 14 amino acids.

The V gene is TRBV5-4, the J gene TRBJ1-2; D unclear. The CDR3 length is 12 residues. CDR1 SGHNT and CDR2 YYREEE come from the germline V gene (reference sequence). V lost 5 bases and J 8 bases, leaving 13 bases between the germline ends. CDR3 in amino acids: CASRLDSGGYTF. The CDR3 region has the DNA TGTGCCAGCAGGCTGGATTCGGGCGGCTACACCTTC.

The chain carries TRBV2 and TRBJ2-6; D is unresolved. This CDR3 is built from 14 residues. In germline, CDR1 is SNHLY, CDR2 FYNNEI. With 6 bases removed from V and 0 bases from J, the gap between germline ends came to 6 bases. The CDR3, as DNA: TGTGCCAGCAGCCCATCCTCTGGGGCCAACGTCCTGACTTTC. It yields the protein CASSPSSGANVLTF. Full variable domain (outside the CDR3, taken from reference TRBV2 and TRBJ2-6): EPEVTQTPSHQVTQMGQEVILRCVPISNHLYFYWYRQILGQKVEFLVSFYNNEISEKSEIFDDQFSVERPDGSNFTLKIRSTKLEDSAMYFCASSPSSGANVLTFGAGSRLTVL.

This rearrangement joins TRBV5-1 to TRBJ1-2; D gene unclear. Trimming removed 0 bases at V and 3 bases at J, with 12 bases between. The germline V gene has CDR1 SGHRS and CDR2 YFSETQ. The CDR3 runs to 15 residues. CDR3 protein: CASSLDATLYYGYTF. The CDR3 nucleotides read TGCGCCAGCAGCTTGGACGCAACCCTCTACTATGGCTACACCTTC.

V usage is TRBV10-1 and J usage is TRBJ1-2; D not certain. This CDR3 comprises 15 residues. The germline V gene encodes CDR1 WNHNN and CDR2 SYGVQD (reference sequence). V dropped 9 bases and J dropped 2 bases, with 19 bases sitting between them. CDR3 nucleotides: TGCGCCAGACTGGGGAGTTCCAGTCGGAACTATGGCTACACCTTC. The encoded protein is CARLGSSSRNYGYTF.

This chain links TRBV4-2 with TRBJ2-2; D remains ambiguous. Germline V gene lookup returns CDR1 LGHNA and CDR2 YNFKEQ. The CDR3 is made up of 15 amino acids. The V gene lost 3 bases and the J gene lost 0 bases, with 8 bases spanning the gap. The CDR3 DNA follows: TGTGCCAGCAGCCACGCTGGACCGAACACCGGGGAGCTGTTTTTT. This gives the protein CASSHAGPNTGELFF.

This clone was detected a few times. V gene TRBV7-9 combines with J gene TRBJ1-1; D unresolved. The CDR3 is 10 amino acids. Deletions cut 3 bases from V and 5 bases from J, with 1 base between. CDR1 is SEHNR and CDR2 is FQNEAQ in the germline V gene (reference sequence). Here the CDR3 DNA reads TGTGCCAGCAGCTTGACTGAAGCTTTCTTT. This translates into CASSLTEAFF.

The chain links TRBV7-2 to TRBJ1-3; tentative D call: TRBD1 (6 bases). V was pared by 3 bases and J by 0 bases, with 15 bases between. CDR3 length: 17 amino acids. Germline V gives CDR1 SGHTA, CDR2 FQGNSA. As DNA, the CDR3 is TGTGCCAGCAGCTTCCAGCCGGGACACTACTCTGGAAACACCATATATTTT. It yields the protein CASSFQPGHYSGNTIYF.

The chain carries TRBV30 and TRBJ2-7; TRBD1 aligns across 9 bases. CDR1 GTSNPN and CDR2 SVGIG come from the germline V gene (reference sequence). J gave up 4 bases and V 3 bases, and 7 bases lay outside the gene matches. This CDR3 has 14 amino acids. The CDR3 here is CAWSLDRGTYEQYF. The CDR3 DNA reads as TGTGCCTGGAGCCTTGACAGGGGGACTTACGAGCAGTACTTC.

The rearrangement uses TRBV7-6 and TRBJ1-5, with D possibly TRBD1 on 5 matching bases. Looked up from germline, CDR1 is SGHVS and CDR2 is FNYEAQ. With 0 bases removed from V and 3 bases from J, the gap between germline ends came to 9 bases. This CDR3 is 15 amino acids long. CDR3 protein: CASSLAGGYNQPQHF. Written as DNA, the CDR3 is TGTGCCAGCAGCTTAGCGGGGGGTTACAATCAGCCCCAGCATTTT.

In regard to this clone: Mismatch with germline at one junction end may stem from a read error. V usage is TRBV5-4 and J usage is TRBJ2-2, with 8 bases identical to TRBD1. The CDR3 covers 16 residues. Germline CDR1 reads SGHNT; CDR2 reads YYREEE (reference sequence). CDR3 sequence reads: CASSVGQGGNAGELFF. The CDR3 DNA is TGTGCCAGCAGCGTCGGACAGGGTGGGAACGCCGGGGAGCTGTTTTTT.

The V and J genes are TRBV4-1 and TRBJ1-1; the D gene is possibly TRBD1 (6 bases). This CDR3 has 14 residues. CDR1 and CDR2 from the germline V gene are MGHRA and YSYEKL. V was trimmed by 4 bases and J by 7 bases, leaving 16 bases between them. CDR3 bases: TGCGCCAGCAGCCGGCAGGGGACAAGGGATGAAGCTTTCTTT. This translates into CASSRQGTRDEAFF.

This sequence joins TRBV28 and TRBJ1-2, with 10 nucleotides matching TRBD1. CDR3 size: 15 residues. In germline, CDR1 is MDHEN, CDR2 SYDVKM. The V gene end was trimmed by 3 bases and the J gene end by 2 bases; junction bases not matched to a gene: 3. CDR3 protein: CASSLGGQGNYGYTF. CDR3 sequence (DNA): TGTGCCAGCAGTTTGGGGGGACAGGGGAACTATGGCTACACCTTC.

The J gene is TRBJ2-3, the V gene TRBV5-1; possibly TRBD1 for D (5 bases). CDR1 and CDR2 from the germline V gene are SGHRS and YFSETQ. Between the trimmed V and J ends, which lost 0 bases and 5 bases, there was a span of 10 bases. The CDR3 runs to 14 residues. CDR3 sequence (DNA): TGCGCCAGCAGCTTGGGGGGCCCGAGAGATACGCAGTATTTT. Translated, it gives CASSLGGPRDTQYF.

CDR3 sequence: CASSSRTGGITGELFF. The CDR3 DNA reads TGTGCCAGCAGCTCGCGGACTGGAGGGATCACCGGGGAGCTGTTTTTT. The chain carries TRBV9 and TRBJ2-2; possible D gene TRBD2, 6 bases. This CDR3 has 16 residues. Germline V gene data show CDR1 as SGDLS and CDR2 as YYNGEE. Trimming took 4 bases from V and 4 from J, leaving 17 bases between them.

The V and J genes are TRBV6-5 and TRBJ2-5; a weak D match, TRBD1 (6 bases). CDR3 length: 14 residues. Germline CDR1 and CDR2: MNHEY and SVGAGI. The germline V and J ends were trimmed by 2 bases and 3 bases, with 10 bases remaining between them. The CDR3 bases are TGTGCCAGCAGTTACAGGGGGTACGAAGAGACCCAGTACTTC. This codes for CASSYRGYEETQYF.

This clone was seen only once. This rearrangement joins TRBV19 to TRBJ2-2; no clear D gene. There are 15 residues in the CDR3. Germline V lookup: CDR1 LNHDA, CDR2 SQIVND (reference sequence). V was pared by 2 bases and J by 2 bases, with 9 bases between. The CDR3 DNA is TGTGCCAGTAGTATAAAGGGTCAAAACACCGGGGAGCTGTTTTTT. Translated: CASSIKGQNTGELFF.

The rearrangement joins TRBV5-6 to TRBJ2-2; no firm D call. Germline loops: CDR1 SGHDT, CDR2 YYEEEE. The CDR3 spans 13 residues. Trimming cost V 4 bases and J 8 bases, with 12 bases left between them. The CDR3 is CASSRIRGGELFF. The CDR3 nucleotides are TGTGCCAGCAGCCGTATACGTGGGGGGGAGCTGTTTTTT.

The V call is TRBV6-1, the J call TRBJ1-2; D unclear. Trimming removed 6 bases at V and 4 bases at J, with 12 bases between. Germline loops: CDR1 MNHNS, CDR2 SASEGT. This CDR3 has 13 residues. The DNA for the CDR3 is TGTGCCAGCAGCCAAAGCGGCCGCTATGGCTACACCTTC. It translates to CASSQSGRYGYTF.

This clone was detected a few times. The chain has TRBV7-6 and TRBJ1-1; no definite D call. The CDR3 is 13 residues long. The germline V gene has CDR1 SGHVS and CDR2 FNYEAQ. Trimming stripped 3 bases from V and 2 bases from J, with 7 bases between. The CDR3 spells CASSFGINTEAFF. CDR3 in DNA: TGTGCCAGCAGCTTCGGAATAAACACTGAAGCTTTCTTT.

V and J are TRBV28 and TRBJ1-6; D uncertain. Germline V gives CDR1 MDHEN, CDR2 SYDVKM. The CDR3 loop spans 13 amino acids. Trimming left V 5 bases short and J 7 bases short, with 9 bases between. The CDR3 coding sequence is TGTGCCAGCAGTCCCGGAGACAATTCACCCCTCCACTTT. As protein: CASSPGDNSPLHF.

The rearrangement joins TRBV18 to TRBJ2-1, with a weak D call TRBD2 (5 bases). CDR3 length: 15 amino acids. Germline V gene sequence: CDR1 KGHSH, CDR2 LQKENI. Trimming pared 0 bases from V and 2 bases from J, leaving 8 bases between. CDR3: CASSPPGRTYNEQFF. The CDR3 DNA is TGTGCCAGCTCACCACCGGGGAGAACCTACAATGAGCAGTTCTTC.